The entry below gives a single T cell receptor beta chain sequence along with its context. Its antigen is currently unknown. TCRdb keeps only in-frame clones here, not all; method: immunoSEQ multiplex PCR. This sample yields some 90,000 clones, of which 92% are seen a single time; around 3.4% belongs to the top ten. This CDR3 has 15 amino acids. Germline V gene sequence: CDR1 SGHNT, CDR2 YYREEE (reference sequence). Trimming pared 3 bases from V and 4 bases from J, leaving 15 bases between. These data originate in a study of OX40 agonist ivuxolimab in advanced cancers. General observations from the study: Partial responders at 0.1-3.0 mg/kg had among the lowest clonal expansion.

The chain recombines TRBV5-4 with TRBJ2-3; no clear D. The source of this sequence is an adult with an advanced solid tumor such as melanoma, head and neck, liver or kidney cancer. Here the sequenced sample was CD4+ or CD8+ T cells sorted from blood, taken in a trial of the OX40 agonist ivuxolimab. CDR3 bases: TGTGCCAGCAGCTCCTCATCTCCGACGGCAGATACGCAGTATTTT. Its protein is CASSSSSPTADTQYF. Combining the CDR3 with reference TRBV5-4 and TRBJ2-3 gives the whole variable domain ETGVTQSPTHLIKTRGQQVTLRCSSQSGHNTVSWYQQALGQGPQFIFQYYREEENGRGNFPPRFSGLQFPNYSSELNVNALELDDSALYLCASSSSSPTADTQYFGPGTRLTVL.